What follows are 26 T cell receptor beta chains derived from one specimen sequenced in a study of blood T cell repertoires in COVID-19. Clones were sequenced by immunoSEQ multiplex PCR, and TCRdb holds only the in-frame ones, with some missing. The data contain over 85,000 clones, approximately 91% of them singletons. The sequencing sample was made of peripheral blood. The receptors come from a young man with acute or convalescent COVID-19.

This rearrangement joins TRBV15 to TRBJ1-5; D is uncertain. The length of the CDR3 is 15 residues. CDR1 is LNHNV, CDR2 YYDKDF, per germline (reference sequence). Deletions cut 4 bases from V and 7 bases from J, with 17 bases between. CDR3 nucleotides: TGTGCCACCAGCACCCTGGGGTCGGGGTCCCAGCCCCAGCATTTT. Translation: CATSTLGSGSQPQHF.

This clone was recorded only once. This rearrangement joins TRBV7-9 to TRBJ2-1; 12 bases align to TRBD2. There are 15 residues in the CDR3. Losses at the gene ends were 4 bases for V and 10 bases for J; bases not matched to a gene: 8. Germline V gene sequence: CDR1 SEHNR, CDR2 FQNEAQ (reference sequence). The CDR3 reads CASSSPSGRVREQFF. In DNA, the CDR3 is TGTGCCAGCAGCTCCCCTAGCGGGAGGGTCAGAGAGCAGTTCTTC.

As DNA, the CDR3 is TGTGCCAGCAGCTTGGGACAGGGAAACACCATATATTTT. Its translation is CASSLGQGNTIYF. The V call is TRBV7-9, the J call TRBJ1-3, with TRBD1 identical over 7 bases. J gave up 4 bases and V 3 bases, and 0 bases lay outside the gene matches. Germline CDR1 and CDR2: SEHNR and FQNEAQ (reference sequence). This CDR3 is 13 amino acids long.

V is TRBV18 and J is TRBJ1-2, with 8 bases fitting TRBD1. With V trimmed by 1 base and J by 2 bases, 6 bases remained unmatched. CDR1 and CDR2 from the germline V gene are KGHSH and LQKENI. This CDR3 has 16 amino acids. The CDR3 DNA reads TGTGCCAGCTCACCACTTTGGGGACAGGAAAACTATGGCTACACCTTC. Its protein product is CASSPLWGQENYGYTF.

This chain connects TRBV11-3 to TRBJ2-1; 12 nucleotides line up with TRBD1. V was clipped by 5 bases and J by 8 bases; unmatched bases: 10. Looked up from germline, CDR1 is SGHNT and CDR2 is YENEEA. The CDR3 totals 16 residues. The CDR3: CASSLTGGQGADEQFF. CDR3 DNA sequence: TGTGCCAGCAGCCTAACTGGGGGACAGGGGGCCGATGAGCAGTTCTTC.

This chain connects TRBV5-1 to TRBJ1-1, with TRBD1 as a possible D gene (5 bases). Trimming removed 4 bases from V and 11 bases from J, with 21 bases in between. Germline values: CDR1 SGHRS, CDR2 YFSETQ. The CDR3 loop spans 14 amino acids. The CDR3 sequence is CASSPIAGPGGAFF. CDR3 in DNA: TGCGCCAGCAGCCCAATTGCGGGTCCCGGGGGGGCTTTCTTT.

The CDR3 region has the DNA TGCGCCAGCAGCCAAGATCCAGCGGGGGCCCGGGACATTCAGTACTTC. This sequence encodes CASSQDPAGARDIQYF. The chain uses TRBV4-1 and TRBJ2-4, with TRBD2 identical over 8 bases. V lost 0 bases, J lost 8 bases, and 9 bases stayed unmatched. Germline CDR1 MGHRA, CDR2 YSYEKL. This CDR3 spans 16 amino acids.

V and J are TRBV19 and TRBJ1-6, with a tentative D call TRBD1 (5 bases). Germline loops: CDR1 LNHDA, CDR2 SQIVND (reference sequence). The CDR3 covers 16 residues. Trimming pared 4 bases from V and 10 bases from J, leaving 20 bases between. Here the CDR3 DNA reads TGTGCCAGTAGTAAATCTCAAATCATCGGGGGGTCACCCCTCCACTTT. This encodes CASSKSQIIGGSPLHF.

V usage is TRBV27 and J usage is TRBJ2-1, with unresolved D. Germline CDR1 and CDR2: MNHEY and SMNVEV (reference sequence). CDR3 length: 14 amino acids. Trimming left V 2 bases short and J 3 bases short, with 8 bases between. The CDR3 loop reads CASSLRSGYNEQFF. CDR3 coding DNA: TGTGCCAGCAGTTTAAGGTCAGGCTACAATGAGCAGTTCTTC.

This rearrangement joins TRBV5-6 to TRBJ1-3; maybe TRBD1 (6 bases). Per germline, CDR1 SGHDT and CDR2 YYEEEE. The CDR3 consists of 19 residues. V was trimmed by 0 bases and J by 0 bases, leaving 19 bases between them. CDR3 in DNA: TGTGCCAGCAGCTTGGAGCTTGGGACAAGGATAATCTCTGGAAACACCATATATTTT. As protein: CASSLELGTRIISGNTIYF. The full variable domain, completed using reference TRBV5-6 and TRBJ1-3, is DAGVTQSPTHLIKTRGQQVTLRCSPKSGHDTVSWYQQALGQGPQFIFQYYEEEERQRGNFPDRFSGHQFPNYSSELNVNALLLGDSALYLCASSLELGTRIISGNTIYFGEGSWLTVV.

The V and J genes are TRBV29-1 and TRBJ2-1, with TRBD2 matching over 8 bases. This CDR3 has 16 amino acids. Germline loops: CDR1 SQVTM, CDR2 ANQGSEA. V lost 2 bases and J lost 5; bases outside the gene matches: 11. The CDR3, as DNA: TGCAGCGTTGAACCGAGGGGTCCGCGGGGGGACAATGAGCAGTTCTTC. It yields the protein CSVEPRGPRGDNEQFF.

The rearrangement joins TRBV18 to TRBJ1-4; D is unresolved. Germline V gene lookup returns CDR1 KGHSH and CDR2 LQKENI. The length of the CDR3 is 15 residues. V lost 0 bases and J 0 bases, leaving 5 bases between the germline ends. CDR3 bases: TGTGCCAGCTCACCACCGACAACAACTAATGAAAAACTGTTTTTT. This gives the protein CASSPPTTTNEKLFF.

The J gene is TRBJ1-5, the V gene TRBV2; weak D call: TRBD1 (5 bases). Germline V gene data show CDR1 as SNHLY and CDR2 as FYNNEI. The V end was cut by 7 bases, the J end by 4 bases, with 23 bases between. This CDR3 spans 17 amino acids. CDR3 DNA sequence: TGTGCCAGCACCCGGTTGGGCAGGGTGATTAGGAATCAGCCCCAGCATTTT. Encoded protein: CASTRLGRVIRNQPQHF.

The gene calls are TRBV5-1 and TRBJ2-7; 7 bases agree with TRBD2. J gave up 7 bases and V 6 bases, and 16 bases lay outside the gene matches. The CDR3 covers 15 residues. Germline CDR1 reads SGHRS; CDR2 reads YFSETQ. The CDR3 loop is CASKVSERGPGEQYF. CDR3 DNA sequence: TGCGCCAGCAAAGTGTCCGAGCGGGGCCCGGGGGAGCAGTACTTC.

J is TRBJ2-3 and V is TRBV5-4; D may be TRBD2 (5 bases). The CDR3 has 13 residues. From germline, CDR1 is SGHNT and CDR2 YYREEE (reference sequence). The V end lost 0 bases, the J end lost 6 bases, and 8 bases lay between the germline ends. CDR3 in DNA: TGTGCCAGCAGCTTGGTTAGCGCCGATACGCAGTATTTT. This translates into CASSLVSADTQYF.

This clone has just one count. The chain carries TRBV20-1 and TRBJ1-1, with unresolved D. Germline V lookup: CDR1 DFQATT, CDR2 SNEGSKA (reference sequence). The germline V and J ends were trimmed by 2 bases and 11 bases, with 12 bases remaining between them. This CDR3 region has 11 residues. The CDR3: CSARTDTRAFF. CDR3 DNA: TGCAGTGCTAGAACAGACACCCGGGCTTTCTTT.

The chain joins TRBV18 to TRBJ1-1, with D perhaps matching TRBD1 (6 bases). CDR3 length: 16 residues. Germline lookup yields CDR1 KGHSH and CDR2 LQKENI. Trimming removed 3 bases at V and 0 bases at J, with 14 bases between. The CDR3 DNA sequence: TGTGCCAGCTCACCTCAGGGGCCCCAGCTGAACACTGAAGCTTTCTTT. This gives the protein CASSPQGPQLNTEAFF.

This sequence joins TRBV9 and TRBJ1-1, with a possible D match to TRBD1 (5 bases). The V gene lost 3 bases and the J gene lost 0 bases, with 6 bases spanning the gap. Germline-derived CDR1 and CDR2 are SGDLS and YYNGEE. CDR3 length: 13 residues. In DNA form, the CDR3 reads TGTGCCAGCAGCGGGGACTTGAACACTGAAGCTTTCTTT. Its translation is CASSGDLNTEAFF.

This clone was observed a handful of times. The chain uses TRBV4-1 and TRBJ1-5; a possible D gene is TRBD1 (5 bases). The CDR3 spans 14 residues. V dropped 1 base and J dropped 6 bases, with 10 bases sitting between them. From germline, CDR1 is MGHRA and CDR2 YSYEKL. Here the CDR3 reads CASSQAGGGQPQHF. In nucleotides, the CDR3 is TGCGCCAGCAGCCAAGCGGGGGGAGGTCAGCCCCAGCATTTT.

The chain is built from TRBV19 and TRBJ1-4; no clear D gene. This CDR3 has 14 residues. The V gene's germline CDR1 is LNHDA and CDR2 SQIVND (reference sequence). Trimming took off 5 bases at V and 1 base at J, with 8 bases between the two ends. DNA for the CDR3: TGTGCCAGTAGTGAGACGGGAACTAATGAAAAACTGTTTTTT. This sequence encodes CASSETGTNEKLFF.

This chain uses TRBV9 with TRBJ1-5, with unresolved D. CDR1 and CDR2 from the germline V gene are SGDLS and YYNGEE. The CDR3 runs to 15 residues. Trimming stripped 0 bases from V and 5 bases from J, with 12 bases between. In DNA, the CDR3 is TGTGCCAGCAGCGTAGGTTCGACTGTTGATCAGCCCCAGCATTTT. It specifies CASSVGSTVDQPQHF.

This chain links TRBV5-8 with TRBJ1-1; the match to TRBD1 covers 7 bases. The germline V gene has CDR1 SGHTS and CDR2 YDEGEE. The junction had 3 bases not matched to a gene; V was cut back by 0 bases and J by 4 bases. The CDR3 contains 14 residues. The CDR3 nucleotides are TGTGCCAGCAGCTTGGGGGGACAGAGCACTGAAGCTTTCTTT. Translation: CASSLGGQSTEAFF. The full variable domain, rest sourced from reference TRBV5-8 and TRBJ1-1, is EAGVTQSPTHLIKTRGQQATLRCSPISGHTSVYWYQQALGLGLQFLLWYDEGEERNRGNFPPRFSGRQFPNYSSELNVNALELEDSALYLCASSLGGQSTEAFFGQGTRLTVV.

This chain links TRBV19 with TRBJ1-2; 8 bases are a match to TRBD1. CDR3 length: 13 residues. V dropped 10 bases and J dropped 5; count of bases not matched to a gene: 9. The germline CDR1 and CDR2 sequences are LNHDA and SQIVND (reference sequence). CDR3 residues: CATPARTGYGYTF. CDR3 in DNA: TGTGCCACCCCCGCCCGGACAGGGTATGGCTACACCTTC.

CDR3 coding DNA: TGTGCCAGCAGCTTGGACAGGGAGAACACTGAAGCTTTCTTT. Amino acid sequence: CASSLDRENTEAFF. V is TRBV5-4 and J is TRBJ1-1; tentative D call: TRBD1 (6 bases). Trimming shortened V by 0 bases and J by 1 base, and 7 bases separated the two germline ends. The CDR3 totals 14 residues. Germline CDR1 and CDR2: SGHNT and YYREEE (reference sequence).

There are a few counts of this clone. The chain recombines TRBV7-9 with TRBJ2-7; TRBD1 matches 7 bases. CDR1 and CDR2 (germline): SEHNR, FQNEAQ (reference sequence). Trimming cost V 5 bases and J 0 bases; bases outside gene matches: 4. The CDR3 loop spans 14 amino acids. CDR3 coding DNA: TGTGCCAGCAGCCGGGACAGAAGCTCCTACGAGCAGTACTTC. Its protein is CASSRDRSSYEQYF.

The V gene is TRBV18, the J gene TRBJ2-7; 10 nucleotides match TRBD1. Germline V gives CDR1 KGHSH, CDR2 LQKENI. V dropped 2 bases and J dropped 2; count of bases not matched to a gene: 12. The CDR3 consists of 18 residues. The CDR3 reads CASSPVDRGVGEPYEQYF. The CDR3 DNA follows: TGTGCCAGCTCACCAGTGGACAGGGGGGTGGGAGAGCCCTACGAGCAGTACTTC. Full variable domain (remainder filled in from reference TRBV18 and TRBJ2-7): NAGVMQNPRHLVRRRGQEARLRCSPMKGHSHVYWYRQLPEEGLKFMVYLQKENIIDESGMPKERFSAEFPKEGPSILRIQQVVRGDSAAYFCASSPVDRGVGEPYEQYFGPGTRLTVT.